This T cell receptor (beta chain) is drawn from a study of OX40 agonist ivuxolimab in advanced cancers. As for the study in general: Three patients had partial responses: one hepatocellular carcinoma, two cutaneous melanoma. Study-wide points: What antigens the expanded peripheral T cells recognized was never established.

The table came from immunoSEQ multiplex PCR; TCRdb's copy has only in-frame clones and leaves some out. Here the sample spans some 78,000 clones, 85% to 95% being singletons. Collection of blood occurred at baseline, at cycle 4 day 1, and at cycle 7 day 1. For this clone: No antigen is known for it.

Trimming removed 7 bases from V and 4 bases from J, with 19 bases in between. Germline CDR1 is MDHEN and CDR2 is SYDVKM. The CDR3 spans 16 residues. The sequence was obtained from an adult with an advanced solid tumor such as melanoma, head and neck, liver or kidney cancer. The sequenced sample was CD4+ or CD8+ T cells sorted from blood, obtained in a trial of the OX40 agonist ivuxolimab. The rearrangement uses TRBV28 and TRBJ2-2; the D gene is possibly TRBD1 (5 bases). The DNA of the CDR3 is TGTGCCAGCATCAACCCAGGGTCCTCTGGCACCGGGGAGCTGTTTTTT. Residues: CASINPGSSGTGELFF.